One and the same sample provided the 19 T cell receptor beta chains below, sequenced in a study of human T cells and chemical hapten exposure. Time point defined: pre-sensitization, week 0. As to treatment: therapeutic diphenylcyclopropenone sensitization with weekly scalp DPC. TCRdb re-analysed the RACE reads in MiXCR, keeping a single row per CDR3 protein. Of 380,000 or so distinct CDR3 sequences listed, 5.5% are singletons. The source was whole blood, collected in connection with sensitization to the hapten diphenylcyclopropenone (DPC). Every receptor here comes from a woman between 18 and 29 years old with alopecia areata. Some clones in this sample may be carry-over from other donors' samples.

The chain combines TRBV3-1 with TRBJ2-3; D may be TRBD2 (5 bases). The CDR3 covers 15 residues. V was cut by 0 bases and J by 2 bases, with 9 bases left in between. Germline V gives CDR1 LGHDT, CDR2 YNNKEL (reference sequence). CDR3 amino acids: CASSQERGITDTQYF. DNA of the CDR3: TGTGCCAGCAGCCAAGAGAGAGGGATCACAGATACGCAGTATTTT.

The rearrangement links TRBV12-3 or TRBV12-4 to TRBJ1-5, with 9 bases aligning to TRBD1. CDR3 length: 14 amino acids. V shed 5 bases and J 9 bases; nucleotides not matched to a gene: 8. The CDR3 protein is CASSPGQGLRPQHF. In nucleotides, the CDR3 is TGTGCCAGCAGTCCTGGACAGGGGCTTCGGCCCCAGCATTTT.

The V call is TRBV10-3, the J call TRBJ1-5, with unresolved D. Germline V CDR1 and CDR2: ENHRY, SYGVKD. V was shortened by 0 bases and J by 2 bases, with 8 bases between the two germline ends. This CDR3 is 15 amino acids long. CDR3 amino acids: CAISESVGRNQPQHF. As DNA, the CDR3 is TGTGCCATCAGTGAGTCAGTGGGTCGCAATCAGCCCCAGCATTTT.

This clonotype was detected many times. Here the CDR3 reads CASSEFGQPQHF. Written as DNA, the CDR3 is TGTGCCAGCAGTGAATTTGGTCAGCCCCAGCATTTT. This chain joins TRBV6-1 and TRBJ1-5; D not resolved. The CDR3 is 12 amino acids. Between the trimmed V and J ends, which lost 2 bases and 6 bases, there was a span of 5 bases. Germline V lookup: CDR1 MNHNS, CDR2 SASEGT.

This clonotype was seen only a few times. V and J are TRBV7-2 and TRBJ1-1; D not certain. The germline V and J ends were trimmed by 7 bases and 5 bases, with 20 bases remaining between them. Per germline, CDR1 SGHTA and CDR2 FQGNSA. The CDR3 sequence is 15 residues long. The CDR3 region is CASTLWKGGRTEAFF. The DNA for the CDR3 is TGTGCCAGCACCCTATGGAAGGGAGGTCGGACTGAAGCTTTCTTT.

This clonotype was picked up a small number of times. This chain connects TRBV12-3 or TRBV12-4 to TRBJ1-1; the D is unclear. The CDR3 is 15 residues long. V gave up 6 bases and J gave up 1 base, with 15 bases separating them. DNA for the CDR3: TGTGCCAGCAGCCCTAGACGGATAAAGAACACTGAAGCTTTCTTT. The encoded protein is CASSPRRIKNTEAFF.

This clonotype has ten or more counts. The chain employs TRBV14 and TRBJ2-3; the D is unclear. Trimming left V 0 bases short and J 4 bases short, with 8 bases between. This CDR3 has 14 residues. Per germline, CDR1 SGHDN and CDR2 FVKESK. In DNA form, the CDR3 reads TGTGCCAGCAGCCAAGATTTATGGCCAGATACGCAGTATTTT. Amino acids: CASSQDLWPDTQYF.

DNA of the CDR3: TGTGCCAGCAGTTCACCGGGGTTAGGGAGAGACATTCAGTACTTC. This sequence encodes CASSSPGLGRDIQYF. This chain uses TRBV28 with TRBJ2-4, with D possibly being TRBD2 (5 bases). This CDR3 is 15 amino acids long. V lost 4 bases, J lost 8 bases, and 18 bases lay in between. The germline gives CDR1 MDHEN, CDR2 SYDVKM. The full variable domain, with the rest looked up from reference TRBV28 and TRBJ2-4, is DVKVTQSSRYLVKRTGEKVFLECVQDMDHENMFWYRQDPGLGLRLIYFSYDVKMKEKGDIPEGYSVSREKKERFSLILESASTNQTSMYLCASSSPGLGRDIQYFGAGTRLSVL.

At least ten counts were recorded for this clonotype. This rearrangement joins TRBV5-6 to TRBJ2-7, with D possibly being TRBD1 (5 bases). Germline V CDR1 and CDR2: SGHDT, YYEEEE. The CDR3 totals 18 residues. Trimming took off 4 bases at V and 0 bases at J, with 23 bases between the two ends. The CDR3 here is CASSRDLLQGKVSYEQYF. In nucleotides, the CDR3 is TGTGCCAGCAGCCGCGATCTACTGCAGGGAAAGGTCTCCTACGAGCAGTACTTC. The whole variable domain, filled in from reference TRBV5-6 and TRBJ2-7, reads DAGVTQSPTHLIKTRGQQVTLRCSPKSGHDTVSWYQQALGQGPQFIFQYYEEEERQRGNFPDRFSGHQFPNYSSELNVNALLLGDSALYLCASSRDLLQGKVSYEQYFGPGTRLTVT.

The V gene is TRBV7-9, the J gene TRBJ2-5; the D gene could be TRBD1 or TRBD2 (5 bases each). CDR3 length: 16 residues. V was shortened by 3 bases and J by 4 bases, with 18 bases between the two germline ends. The germline gives CDR1 SEHNR, CDR2 FQNEAQ (reference sequence). The CDR3 DNA follows: TGTGCCAGCAGCTTCCTAGACTGGGGGTCGAGAGAGACCCAGTACTTC. This codes for CASSFLDWGSRETQYF.

This clonotype was detected ten times or more. The chain is built from TRBV7-2 and TRBJ2-1; the D is unclear. This CDR3 is 12 amino acids long. Deletions cut 6 bases from V and 8 bases from J, with 11 bases between. CDR1 and CDR2 (germline): SGHTA, FQGNSA. CDR3 nucleotide sequence: TGTGCCAGCAGGCCCGACTGGGATGAGCAGTTCTTC. The encoded protein is CASRPDWDEQFF.

This clonotype was counted many times. The chain couples TRBV12-3 or TRBV12-4 to TRBJ1-5, with D possibly being TRBD1 (6 bases). Trimming removed 3 bases from V and 3 bases from J, with 12 bases in between. CDR3 length: 15 amino acids. CDR3 sequence reads: CASSFRRTVNQPQHF. Here the CDR3 DNA reads TGTGCCAGCAGTTTTCGGAGGACAGTCAATCAGCCCCAGCATTTT.

This clonotype was picked up a small number of times. The chain is built from TRBV6-1 and TRBJ2-1; D unresolved. Germline CDR1 and CDR2: MNHNS and SASEGT. The CDR3 consists of 14 residues. V was clipped by 2 bases and J by 10 bases, with 15 bases between them. The CDR3 region is CASSEQGSGGEQFF. Written as DNA, the CDR3 is TGTGCCAGCAGTGAACAAGGGTCCGGTGGCGAGCAGTTCTTC.

This clonotype was seen more than once but under ten times. The chain has TRBV5-1 and TRBJ1-4, with 7 bases matching TRBD1. V was clipped by 4 bases and J by 4 bases; unmatched bases: 10. The CDR3 has 16 amino acids. CDR1 is SGHRS, CDR2 YFSETQ, per germline. The CDR3 here is CASSRGQPEFNEKLFF. CDR3 bases: TGCGCCAGCAGCAGGGGACAGCCCGAATTTAATGAAAAACTGTTTTTT.

In its sample, this clonotype was seen many times. V and J are TRBV7-2 and TRBJ2-3; D uncertain. V lost 5 bases, J lost 4 bases, and 10 bases lay in between. The germline V gene has CDR1 SGHTA and CDR2 FQGNSA. CDR3 length: 13 residues. The CDR3 nucleotides read TGTGCCAGCAGCCCCCAAGGGCCAGATACGCAGTATTTT. The encoded protein is CASSPQGPDTQYF.

This clonotype showed up just a few times. The chain combines TRBV27 with TRBJ2-7, with D perhaps matching TRBD2 (6 bases). The CDR3 is 17 residues long. The ends were cut back, 6 bases at V and 0 bases at J, with 21 bases in the middle. CDR1 and CDR2 from the germline V gene are MNHEY and SMNVEV (reference sequence). This CDR3 is CASSLEGGGYSSYEQYF. CDR3 nucleotide sequence: TGTGCCAGCAGCCTGGAGGGCGGAGGCTATAGCTCCTACGAGCAGTACTTC.

This clonotype showed up many times. The chain employs TRBV4-1 and TRBJ1-1, with D perhaps TRBD1 (6 bases). The CDR3 runs to 18 residues. CDR1 is MGHRA, CDR2 YSYEKL, per germline. V was cut by 0 bases and J by 5 bases, with 22 bases left in between. CDR3 sequence: CASSQDPVVKQGVTEAFF. CDR3 nucleotide sequence: TGCGCCAGCAGCCAAGATCCGGTCGTCAAACAGGGTGTGACTGAAGCTTTCTTT.

The CDR3 here is CSVEDLGGYGYTF. The CDR3 DNA reads TGCAGCGTTGAAGATTTGGGGGGCTATGGCTACACCTTC. The chain has TRBV29-1 and TRBJ1-2; perhaps TRBD1 as D (5 bases). The CDR3 has 13 residues. Trimming pared 0 bases from V and 4 bases from J, leaving 9 bases between. Germline V lookup: CDR1 SQVTM, CDR2 ANQGSEA.

This clonotype was observed a few times. The rearrangement uses TRBV7-2 and TRBJ2-3; unclear D gene. Trimming removed 1 base from V and 0 bases from J, with 8 bases in between. CDR1 is SGHTA, CDR2 FQGNSA, per germline. The CDR3 runs 15 residues. The CDR3 region is CASSLDGDSTDTQYF. The CDR3 DNA reads as TGTGCCAGCAGCTTAGACGGAGATAGCACAGATACGCAGTATTTT. The full variable domain, its missing parts supplied by reference TRBV7-2 and TRBJ2-3, is GAGVSQSPSNKVTEKGKDVELRCDPISGHTALYWYRQSLGQGLEFLIYFQGNSAPDKSGLPSDRFSAERTGGSVSTLTIQRTQQEDSAVYLCASSLDGDSTDTQYFGPGTRLTVL.